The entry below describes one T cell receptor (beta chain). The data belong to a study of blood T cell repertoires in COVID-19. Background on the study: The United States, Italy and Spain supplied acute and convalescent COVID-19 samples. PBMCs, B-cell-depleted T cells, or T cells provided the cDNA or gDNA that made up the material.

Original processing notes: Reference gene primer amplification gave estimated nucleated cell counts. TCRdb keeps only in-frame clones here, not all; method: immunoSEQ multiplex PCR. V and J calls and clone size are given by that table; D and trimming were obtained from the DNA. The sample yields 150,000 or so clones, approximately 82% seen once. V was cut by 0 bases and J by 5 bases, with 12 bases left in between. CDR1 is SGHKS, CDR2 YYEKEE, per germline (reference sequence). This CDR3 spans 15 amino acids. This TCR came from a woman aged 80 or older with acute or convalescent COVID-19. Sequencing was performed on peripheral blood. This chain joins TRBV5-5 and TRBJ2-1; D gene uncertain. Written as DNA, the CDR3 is TGTGCCAGCAGCTTGGTTCTTTCCTCTAACAATGAGCAGTTCTTC. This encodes CASSLVLSSNNEQFF.